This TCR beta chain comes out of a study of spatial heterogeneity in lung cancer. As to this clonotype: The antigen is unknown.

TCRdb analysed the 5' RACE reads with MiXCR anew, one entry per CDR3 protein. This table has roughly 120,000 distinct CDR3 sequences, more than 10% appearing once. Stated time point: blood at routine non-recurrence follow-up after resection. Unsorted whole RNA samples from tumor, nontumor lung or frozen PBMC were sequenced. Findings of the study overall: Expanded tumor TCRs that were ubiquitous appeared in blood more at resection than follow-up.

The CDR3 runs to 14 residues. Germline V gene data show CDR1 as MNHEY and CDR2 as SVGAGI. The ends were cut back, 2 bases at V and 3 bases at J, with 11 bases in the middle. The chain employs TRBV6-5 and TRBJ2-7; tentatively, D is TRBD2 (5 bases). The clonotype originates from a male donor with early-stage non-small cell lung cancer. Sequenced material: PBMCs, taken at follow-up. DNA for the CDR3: TGTGCCAGCAGTTACGGGTTCGGGATCTACGAGCAGTACTTC. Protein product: CASSYGFGIYEQYF.